A selection of T cell receptor beta chains follows, all from one sample in a study of CD8 T cells in Susac syndrome. One entry per CDR3 protein results from TCRdb running MiXCR on the immunoSEQ multiplex PCR reads. Among some 210,000 distinct CDR3 sequences listed, about 95% were seen once. Source material: CD4+ T cells from PBMCs. The receptors here all came from a human donor with Susac syndrome. CDR3s include the opening cysteine and the closing phenylalanine or tryptophan. D genes are given only for firm matches. Expanded clones are given a class, and other clones once, few, many or no size at all.

>NA|TRBV19|TRBJ2-6|NA
TGTGCCAGTAGTATGGCCCTCGGGTCTGGGGCCAACGTCCTGACTTTC
CASSMALGSGANVLTF
>NA|TRBV29-1|TRBJ2-5|NA
TGCAGCGGACAGCGGGTGCTCCAAGAGACCCAGTACTTC
CSGQRVLQETQYF
>NA|TRBV20-1|TRBJ2-5|NA
TGCAGTGCTAGAAGCGGTTTCCAAGAGACCCAGTACTTC
CSARSGFQETQYF
>NA|TRBV19|TRBJ1-1|once
TGTGCCAGTAGTACCGCCAGGGGTGCGGGCACTGAAGCTTTCTTT
CASSTARGAGTEAFF
>NA|TRBV29-1|TRBJ2-1|NA
TGCAGCGTCGGCCGGGAAGGGGGTGACAATGAGCAGTTCTTC
CSVGREGGDNEQFF
>TRBD2|TRBV7-3|TRBJ2-2|NA
TGTGCCAGCAGCCCGACTAGCGAAAGCCCCGGGGAGCTGTTTTTT
CASSPTSESPGELFF
>TRBD1|TRBV29-1|TRBJ1-2|NA
TGCAGCTATCGAACAGGGGACTATGGCTACACCTTC
CSYRTGDYGYTF
>NA|TRBV12-3/TRBV12-4|TRBJ2-3|NA
TGTGCCAGCAGACCAGGCGGGGCCAGCACAGATACGCAGTATTTT
CASRPGGASTDTQYF
>NA|TRBV20-1|TRBJ2-2|NA
TGCAGTGCGAGCCGGCGGGGCACCGGGGAGCTGTTTTTT
CSASRRGTGELFF
>TRBD2|TRBV15|TRBJ2-1|NA
TGTGCCACCAGCAGACTAGAACTAGCTGGGAGGGACAATGAGCAGTTCTTC
CATSRLELAGRDNEQFF
>NA|TRBV30|TRBJ1-2|once
TGTGCCTGGACCCCGGGGACACTCTATGGCTACACCTTC
CAWTPGTLYGYTF
>NA|TRBV19|TRBJ1-1|NA
TGTGCCAGTAAAGTCCAGGCGGGAACTGAAGCTTTCTTT
CASKVQAGTEAFF
>NA|TRBV10-3|TRBJ2-7|NA
TGTGCCATCCAGGGCAGGGCCACCTACGAGCAGTACTTC
CAIQGRATYEQYF
>TRBD2|TRBV5-1|TRBJ2-7|NA
TGCGCCAGCAGCTTGGGTTCGTCCGGCCGGGGGGCCTACGAGCAGTACTTC
CASSLGSSGRGAYEQYF
>NA|TRBV15|TRBJ1-2|NA
TGTGCCACCAGCAGAGAGGAGGGTTTCAACTATGGCTACACCTTC
CATSREEGFNYGYTF
>TRBD1|TRBV19|TRBJ1-1|NA
TGTGCCAGTAGTCCGATTGACAGGGTGAACACTGAAGCTTTCTTT
CASSPIDRVNTEAFF
>TRBD1|TRBV30|TRBJ2-3|NA
TGTGCCTGGAGTGGAATTGGGACAGGGGGCGAAGATACGCAGTATTTT
CAWSGIGTGGEDTQYF
>NA|TRBV5-1|TRBJ1-1|once
TGCGCCAGCAGGGGCGGATGGAGGCGGAACACTGAAGCTTTCTTT
CASRGGWRRNTEAFF
>TRBD1|TRBV5-1|TRBJ2-4|NA
TGCGCCAGCAGCCTTGGACAGGGGGAGGGCATTCAGTACTTC
CASSLGQGEGIQYF
>TRBD1|TRBV5-5|TRBJ2-3|NA
TGTGCCAGCAGCGCCGGGACAGGGGTGGGGGATACGCAGTATTTT
CASSAGTGVGDTQYF
>NA|TRBV6-5|TRBJ2-3|NA
TGTGCCAGCAGTTCGGGTTCTAGCACAGATACGCAGTATTTT
CASSSGSSTDTQYF
>TRBD1|TRBV19|TRBJ2-7|NA
TGTGCCAGTAGCCGACCGGGACAGGGGGCGCGAGGCGAGCAGTACTTC
CASSRPGQGARGEQYF